The 15 T cell receptor beta chains presented below share a single source sample, sequenced in a study of T-cell memory formation after mild COVID-19. In TCRdb, the 5' RACE reads were re-called with MiXCR into one record per CDR3 protein. The data contain 300,000 to 400,000 distinct CDR3 sequences, approximately 15% of them seen just once; the ten biggest clones take up around 20%. Material: PBMCs or a T cell subset sorted from them (not recorded which). The receptors shown here come from a man aged 18 to 29 who had mild COVID-19 (a few samples of this study predate the infection). Cell type and time point are not known.

In its sample, this clonotype was seen many times. Relative to the germline gene, one junction end is altered; a read error may explain this. The V gene is TRBV6-6, the J gene TRBJ2-3; 13 bases agree with TRBD2. The CDR3 extends over 16 amino acids. Germline assignment: CDR1 MNHNY and CDR2 SVGAGI (reference sequence). The CDR3 nucleotides read TGTGCCAGCAGTGACTCAACTAGCGGGGGGGCTGATACGCAGTATTTT. It yields the protein CASSDSTSGGADTQYF.

On this clonotype: Mismatch with germline at one junction end may stem from a read error. The chain joins TRBV4-2 to TRBJ2-7; 7 nucleotides agree with TRBD1. There are 17 residues in the CDR3. The V gene's germline CDR1 is LGHNA and CDR2 YNFKEQ. CDR3 amino acids: CASSKDYLGQLFYEQYF. CDR3 nucleotides: TGTGCCAGCAGCAAAGACTACTTGGGACAGCTTTTCTACGAGCAGTACTTC.

The chain links TRBV12-3 or TRBV12-4 to TRBJ1-1; D might be TRBD1 (6 bases). The length of the CDR3 is 14 residues. Trimming removed 5 bases from V and 1 base from J, with 11 bases in between. The CDR3 coding sequence is TGTGCCAGCAGTGAGCGACAGGAGAACACTGAAGCTTTCTTT. Amino acid sequence: CASSERQENTEAFF.

The rearrangement joins TRBV24-1 to TRBJ2-3; 9 bases are a match to TRBD1. J lost 6 bases, V lost 3 bases, and 9 bases had no gene match. The CDR3 totals 16 residues. Germline CDR1 KGHDR, CDR2 SFDVKD. The CDR3 DNA follows: TGTGCCACCAGTGATCCCGGGACAGGGTCAGGGGATACGCAGTATTTT. Translation: CATSDPGTGSGDTQYF.

This clonotype was seen ten or more times. CDR3 region: CASRVTAVWGRAGEQYF. The CDR3 region has the DNA TGTGCCAGCAGGGTCACAGCAGTGTGGGGGCGTGCGGGCGAGCAGTACTTC. This chain uses TRBV2 with TRBJ2-7, with D perhaps TRBD1 (6 bases). The CDR3 covers 17 residues. Per germline, CDR1 SNHLY and CDR2 FYNNEI. The V end was cut by 6 bases, the J end by 6 bases, with 27 bases between.

The chain couples TRBV5-1 to TRBJ2-3; D uncertain. V lost 1 base and J lost 4, with 13 bases in between. There are 15 residues in the CDR3. Germline V lookup: CDR1 SGHRS, CDR2 YFSETQ. Here the CDR3 reads CASSLTVRGADTQYF. The CDR3 DNA is TGCGCCAGCAGCTTGACAGTCCGTGGCGCAGATACGCAGTATTTT.

This clonotype was seen a few times. The chain has TRBV20-1 and TRBJ2-1; 11 bases align to TRBD1. V dropped 0 bases and J dropped 6; count of bases not matched to a gene: 7. Germline values: CDR1 DFQATT, CDR2 SNEGSKA (reference sequence). CDR3 length equals 16 residues. Here the CDR3 reads CSARDPRTGGINEQFF. As DNA, the CDR3 is TGCAGTGCTAGAGATCCAAGGACAGGGGGCATCAATGAGCAGTTCTTC.

The chain has TRBV4-3 and TRBJ2-6, with 9 bases fitting TRBD2. CDR1 LGHNA and CDR2 YSLEER come from the germline V gene. This CDR3 has 17 amino acids. V was clipped by 8 bases and J by 0 bases; unmatched bases: 8. The CDR3 loop reads CASAAGGLVSGANVLTF. CDR3 bases: TGCGCCAGCGCCGCGGGGGGGCTAGTCTCTGGGGCCAACGTCCTGACTTTC.

This clonotype showed up just a few times. V usage is TRBV6-1 and J usage is TRBJ2-7; 7 bases match TRBD1. The CDR3 sequence is 14 residues long. V trimming: 2 bases; J trimming: 3 bases; junction bases outside the gene matches: 4. Germline V gives CDR1 MNHNS, CDR2 SASEGT. The chain's CDR3 is CASSERTGDYEQYV. Written as DNA, the CDR3 is TGTGCCAGCAGTGAACGAACAGGGGACTACGAGCAGTACGTC.

CDR3 region: CASSQALSHQPQHF. CDR3 sequence (DNA): TGTGCCAGCAGCCAAGCACTATCCCATCAGCCCCAGCATTTT. The rearrangement joins TRBV3-1 to TRBJ1-5, with D unresolved. The length of the CDR3 is 14 residues. V was pared by 1 base and J by 5 bases, with 9 bases between. CDR1 is LGHDT, CDR2 YNNKEL, per germline (reference sequence).

This clonotype occurred a few times. This chain connects TRBV29-1 to TRBJ2-2; D ambiguous. The V end was cut by 4 bases, the J end by 5 bases, with 14 bases between. CDR3 size: 14 residues. Germline-derived CDR1 and CDR2 are SQVTM and ANQGSEA. In nucleotides, the CDR3 is TGCAGCGTTGTTGCGTTGGGTGGAACCGGGGAGCTGTTTTTT. Its protein is CSVVALGGTGELFF.

V and J are TRBV3-1 and TRBJ1-6, with 7 bases identical to TRBD1. The CDR3 is 15 amino acids. CDR1 LGHDT and CDR2 YNNKEL come from the germline V gene (reference sequence). V gave up 4 bases and J gave up 9 bases; unmatched junction bases: 9. CDR3: CASSRQTDRASPLHF. The CDR3 nucleotides are TGTGCCAGCAGCCGACAGACCGACAGGGCTTCACCCCTCCACTTT.

This clonotype was detected a few times. The CDR3 here is CASSLPDGRETQYF. CDR3 sequence (DNA): TGTGCCAGCAGCTTACCAGACGGACGGGAGACCCAGTACTTC. V is TRBV7-9 and J is TRBJ2-5, with D hard to call. The germline V gene encodes CDR1 SEHNR and CDR2 FQNEAQ (reference sequence). Trimming removed 2 bases from V and 5 bases from J, with 12 bases in between. CDR3 size: 14 residues.

This clonotype has a handful of counts. This rearrangement joins TRBV2 to TRBJ1-1, with a weak D call TRBD1 (6 bases). V was shortened by 3 bases and J by 1 base, with 6 bases between the two germline ends. Germline lookup yields CDR1 SNHLY and CDR2 FYNNEI. The CDR3 contains 13 residues. CDR3 amino acids: CASSEDRNTEAFF. CDR3 in DNA: TGTGCCAGCAGTGAGGACAGGAACACTGAAGCTTTCTTT.

This clonotype was seen more than once but under ten times. The chain combines TRBV2 with TRBJ1-2; weak D call: TRBD1 (6 bases). The length of the CDR3 is 14 residues. The germline CDR1 and CDR2 sequences are SNHLY and FYNNEI. V was shortened by 0 bases and J by 4 bases, with 9 bases between the two germline ends. Written as DNA, the CDR3 is TGTGCCAGCAGTGAAGCGGGCAGGGGCTATGGCTACACCTTC. It yields the protein CASSEAGRGYGYTF.